This TCR beta chain was sequenced for a study of blood T cells in healthy people across ages. Study-level information: Through template switching, about one barcoded beta molecule was captured per two T cells, as measured in model experiments.

Primed by a sample-barcoded 5' primer and a J-beta primer mix, a second PCR proceeded for roughly 7 to 11 cycles. TCRdb analysed the 5' RACE reads with MiXCR anew, one entry per CDR3 protein. This table has roughly 1.7 million distinct CDR3 sequences, roughly 30% appearing once. Note on this clonotype: Its cognate antigen is unknown. The junction departs from the called germline gene at one end, perhaps through a read error.

Study results and caveats: Naive CD4+ cells and diversity were both higher in long-lived donors than in aged donors.

Sequences were obtained from blood. The sequence came from a woman aged 30 to 39 in good health.

CDR3 sequence: CASSLYGLAGGIAKNIRYF. The CDR3 DNA is TGTGCCAGCAGTTTATACGGACTAGCGGGGGGTATAGCCAAAAACATTCGGTACTTC. V usage is TRBV6-5 and J usage is TRBJ2-4, with 14 nucleotides matching TRBD2. The length of the CDR3 is 19 residues. Germline V lookup: CDR1 MNHEY, CDR2 SVGAGI.